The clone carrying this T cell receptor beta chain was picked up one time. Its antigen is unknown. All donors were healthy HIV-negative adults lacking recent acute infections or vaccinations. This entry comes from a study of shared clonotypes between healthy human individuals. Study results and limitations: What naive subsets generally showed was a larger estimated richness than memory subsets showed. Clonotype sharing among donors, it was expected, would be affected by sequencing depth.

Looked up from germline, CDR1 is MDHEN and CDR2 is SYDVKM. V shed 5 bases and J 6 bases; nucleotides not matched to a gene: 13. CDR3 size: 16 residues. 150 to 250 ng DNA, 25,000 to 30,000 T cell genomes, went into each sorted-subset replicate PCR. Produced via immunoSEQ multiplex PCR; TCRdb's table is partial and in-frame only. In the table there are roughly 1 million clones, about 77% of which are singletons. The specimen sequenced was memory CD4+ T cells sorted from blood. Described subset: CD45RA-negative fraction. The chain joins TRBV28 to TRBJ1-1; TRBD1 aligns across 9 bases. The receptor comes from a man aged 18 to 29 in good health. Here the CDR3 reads CASSKQGALRIAEAFF. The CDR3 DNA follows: TGTGCCAGCAGTAAACAGGGGGCGCTTAGGATCGCTGAAGCTTTCTTT.